This entry lists 29 T cell receptor beta chains sequenced from one sample in a study of response to subunit inactivated influenza vaccine. TCRdb redid the calling of the RT-PCR reads with MiXCR, one entry per CDR3 protein. Here the sample spans around 710,000 distinct CDR3 sequences, 11% to 15% being singletons. The sequencing used PBMCs from blood, collected less than 15 days before vaccination. The receptors stem from a man in his fifties who received an inactivated influenza vaccine.

There are a few counts of this clonotype. Here the CDR3 reads CASSGLVATNEQFF. The CDR3 DNA reads as TGTGCCAGCAGTGGGTTAGTAGCGACCAATGAGCAGTTCTTC. V and J are TRBV2 and TRBJ2-1, with a possible D match to TRBD2 (5 bases). The length of the CDR3 is 14 residues. V was trimmed by 4 bases and J by 6 bases, leaving 13 bases between them. Germline lookup yields CDR1 SNHLY and CDR2 FYNNEI.

V gene TRBV20-1 combines with J gene TRBJ2-3; no firm D call. Per the germline V gene, CDR1 is DFQATT and CDR2 is SNEGSKA (reference sequence). V was cut by 1 base and J by 4 bases, with 12 bases left in between. This CDR3 is 14 amino acids long. The CDR3 nucleotides are TGCAGTGCTAGAGTGGGGATTTATTCAGATACGCAGTATTTT. Its translation: CSARVGIYSDTQYF.

This clonotype has just a few counts. CDR3 loop: CASSLMGLKNEQFF. The CDR3 DNA follows: TGTGCCAGCAGCTTAATGGGGCTCAAGAATGAGCAGTTCTTC. The chain is built from TRBV11-3 and TRBJ2-1, with D possibly being TRBD1 (5 bases). Per germline, CDR1 SGHNT and CDR2 YENEEA. This CDR3 is 14 amino acids long. Deletions cut 2 bases from V and 7 bases from J, with 12 bases between.

The V gene is TRBV28, the J gene TRBJ2-3; a weak D match, TRBD2 (6 bases). V shed 2 bases and J shed 6 bases, with 12 bases lying between them. Germline CDR1 MDHEN, CDR2 SYDVKM. The CDR3 is 14 amino acids. The CDR3 here is CASSLRGWSDTQYF. CDR3 nucleotide sequence: TGTGCCAGCAGTTTACGGGGGTGGTCGGATACGCAGTATTTT.

This clonotype was counted a few times. This chain uses TRBV15 with TRBJ2-7; perhaps TRBD2 as D (6 bases). With 4 bases removed from V and 3 bases from J, the gap between germline ends came to 19 bases. The germline V gene has CDR1 LNHNV and CDR2 YYDKDF (reference sequence). The CDR3 totals 16 residues. The CDR3 loop is CATSTLHLGLNYEQYF. CDR3 nucleotide sequence: TGTGCCACCAGCACCCTACACCTGGGACTGAACTACGAGCAGTACTTC.

The rearrangement joins TRBV11-1 to TRBJ2-5; perhaps TRBD1 as D (5 bases). Trimming removed 4 bases at V and 5 bases at J, with 14 bases between. This CDR3 spans 14 amino acids. In germline, CDR1 is SGHAT, CDR2 FQDESV (reference sequence). CDR3 protein: CASSWRTLGETQYF. The CDR3 DNA follows: TGTGCCAGCAGCTGGCGGACACTGGGGGAGACCCAGTACTTC.

This clonotype was seen a few times. This chain uses TRBV5-1 with TRBJ2-1; a weak D match, TRBD1 (5 bases). V was pared by 1 base and J by 2 bases, with 10 bases between. CDR3 length: 15 amino acids. Germline V gene lookup returns CDR1 SGHRS and CDR2 YFSETQ. The CDR3 nucleotides read TGCGCCAGCAGCTTGACAGGTGAGACCTACAATGAGCAGTTCTTC. Residues: CASSLTGETYNEQFF.

This clonotype was picked up a small number of times. V usage is TRBV25-1 and J usage is TRBJ2-1, with D possibly being TRBD2 (5 bases). The CDR3 runs 18 residues. In germline, CDR1 is MGHDK, CDR2 SYGVNS. Trimming pared 4 bases from V and 5 bases from J, leaving 24 bases between. CDR3 in amino acids: CASSGVRERMSWDNEQFF. The CDR3 DNA is TGTGCCAGCAGTGGGGTTAGGGAGAGGATGTCATGGGACAATGAGCAGTTCTTC. The full variable domain, its missing parts supplied by reference TRBV25-1 and TRBJ2-1, is EADIYQTPRYLVIGTGKKITLECSQTMGHDKMYWYQQDPGMELHLIHYSYGVNSTEKGDLSSESTVSRIRTEHFPLTLESARPSHTSQYLCASSGVRERMSWDNEQFFGPGTRLTVL.

This clonotype has a count of ten or more. The V gene is TRBV2, the J gene TRBJ2-2; TRBD2 aligns across 8 bases. There are 14 residues in the CDR3. The junction had 7 bases not matched to a gene; V was cut back by 7 bases and J by 6 bases. From germline, CDR1 is SNHLY and CDR2 FYNNEI. CDR3 bases: TGTGCCAGCAAATACCGGGAGGGCCCCGGGGAGCTGTTTTTT. This encodes CASKYREGPGELFF.

This clonotype was picked up a small number of times. The genes are TRBV27 and TRBJ2-2; a weak D match, TRBD1 (5 bases). The CDR3 is 14 amino acids. Trimming took 6 bases from V and 6 from J, leaving 14 bases between them. Germline CDR1 MNHEY, CDR2 SMNVEV (reference sequence). CDR3 sequence: CASRVQGGSGELFF. The CDR3 coding sequence is TGTGCCAGCAGGGTCCAGGGTGGGTCCGGGGAGCTGTTTTTT.

There are a few counts of this clonotype. J is TRBJ2-5 and V is TRBV7-2; unclear D gene. The germline V gene has CDR1 SGHTA and CDR2 FQGNSA. The CDR3 is 15 amino acids. Trimming shortened V by 4 bases and J by 1 base, and 13 bases separated the two germline ends. In DNA form, the CDR3 reads TGTGCCAGCAGCTACAGCTCTAGATTCCAAGAGACCCAGTACTTC. Translation gives CASSYSSRFQETQYF.

V is TRBV20-1 and J is TRBJ1-1; possibly TRBD1 for D (6 bases). Germline lookup yields CDR1 DFQATT and CDR2 SNEGSKA (reference sequence). The CDR3 has 16 amino acids. Trimming cost V 0 bases and J 1 base, with 15 bases left between them. CDR3 DNA: TGCAGTGCTAGAGATCTTGGGGGACATCAGAACACTGAAGCTTTCTTT. It translates to CSARDLGGHQNTEAFF.

The genes are TRBV10-3 and TRBJ2-7; TRBD1 is a possible D gene (6 bases). The CDR3 consists of 15 residues. V was clipped by 5 bases and J by 4 bases, with 18 bases between them. The germline V gene encodes CDR1 ENHRY and CDR2 SYGVKD. This chain's CDR3 is CAISQTGLITYEQYF. CDR3 in DNA: TGTGCCATCAGTCAGACAGGTCTTATTACTTACGAGCAGTACTTC.

This clonotype was recorded a few times. The V call is TRBV5-1, the J call TRBJ2-7, with TRBD1 matching over 8 bases. Germline V gives CDR1 SGHRS, CDR2 YFSETQ. Trimming removed 3 bases from V and 3 bases from J; junction bases left unmatched: 5. The CDR3 has 14 amino acids. The CDR3 DNA reads TGCGCCAGCAGCTCCCCGGGACAGGACTACGAGCAGTACTTC. Its translation is CASSSPGQDYEQYF. The complete variable domain, with remaining parts taken from reference TRBV5-1 and TRBJ2-7, reads KAGVTQTPRYLIKTRGQQVTLSCSPISGHRSVSWYQQTPGQGLQFLFEYFSETQRNKGNFPGRFSGRQFSNSRSEMNVSTLELGDSALYLCASSSPGQDYEQYFGPGTRLTVT.

The chain is built from TRBV28 and TRBJ1-5, with D unclear. The CDR3 loop spans 16 amino acids. Germline V gives CDR1 MDHEN, CDR2 SYDVKM. The ends were cut back, 1 base at V and 7 bases at J, with 17 bases in the middle. The CDR3: CASSLLGGLVGQPQHF. CDR3 nucleotides: TGTGCCAGCAGTTTATTGGGAGGGTTGGTTGGGCAGCCCCAGCATTTT. Variable domain in full (rest from reference TRBV28 and TRBJ1-5): DVKVTQSSRYLVKRTGEKVFLECVQDMDHENMFWYRQDPGLGLRLIYFSYDVKMKEKGDIPEGYSVSREKKERFSLILESASTNQTSMYLCASSLLGGLVGQPQHFGDGTRLSIL.

The rearrangement joins TRBV30 to TRBJ1-5; unclear D gene. This CDR3 region has 13 residues. Trimming removed 0 bases at V and 3 bases at J, with 6 bases between. Germline V gives CDR1 GTSNPN, CDR2 SVGIG (reference sequence). CDR3 protein: CAWSVRNNQPQHF. CDR3 coding DNA: TGTGCCTGGAGTGTTCGAAACAATCAGCCCCAGCATTTT.

This clonotype came up a few times. The chain combines TRBV7-6 with TRBJ2-2, with a weak D call TRBD2 (5 bases). V lost 5 bases to trimming and J lost 4 bases, with 11 bases between them. CDR1 SGHVS and CDR2 FNYEAQ come from the germline V gene. The CDR3 runs 14 residues. The CDR3 region is CASSGTSVTGELFF. As DNA, the CDR3 is TGTGCCAGCAGCGGAACTAGTGTCACCGGGGAGCTGTTTTTT.

This clonotype was found once. The V call is TRBV12-3 or TRBV12-4, the J call TRBJ2-5, with TRBD2 matching over 12 bases. The trim removed 8 bases at V and 6 bases at J, leaving 10 bases unmatched. The CDR3 extends over 15 amino acids. CDR3 nucleotide sequence: TGTGCCAGCGGTTACACTAGCGGGGGGCCAAAGACCCAGTACTTC. Translated: CASGYTSGGPKTQYF.

This clonotype showed up just a few times. The chain couples TRBV27 to TRBJ1-4; D gene unclear. The CDR3 loop spans 14 amino acids. V lost 5 bases to trimming and J lost 2 bases, with 9 bases between them. CDR1 and CDR2 (germline): MNHEY, SMNVEV (reference sequence). This CDR3 reads CASSRVGTNEKLFF. The CDR3 DNA is TGTGCCAGCAGTCGTGTGGGGACTAATGAAAAACTGTTTTTT.

The chain couples TRBV28 to TRBJ2-7; TRBD2 matches at 11 bases. V shed 2 bases and J 2 bases; nucleotides not matched to a gene: 8. Per germline, CDR1 MDHEN and CDR2 SYDVKM. The CDR3 sequence is 17 residues long. CDR3 nucleotide sequence: TGTGCCAGCAGTTTAACTAGCGGGAGATCCTCTACCTACGAGCAGTACTTC. Translating it yields CASSLTSGRSSTYEQYF.

This clonotype was counted many times. The chain links TRBV5-5 to TRBJ2-7; TRBD1 is a possible D gene (6 bases). CDR3 size: 14 residues. Trimming shortened V by 5 bases and J by 4 bases, and 16 bases separated the two germline ends. Per germline, CDR1 SGHKS and CDR2 YYEKEE (reference sequence). The CDR3 DNA is TGTGCCAGCAGTTCCGACAGGTTTCTATACGAGCAGTACTTC. Encoded protein: CASSSDRFLYEQYF.

The gene calls are TRBV6-5 and TRBJ2-7; TRBD1 might be the D (6 bases). The CDR3 length is 14 residues. The V end lost 4 bases, the J end lost 1 base, and 11 bases lay between the germline ends. Germline lookup yields CDR1 MNHEY and CDR2 SVGAGI. The CDR3: CASSSQQGSYEQYF. DNA of the CDR3: TGTGCCAGCAGTTCCCAACAGGGATCCTACGAGCAGTACTTC.

This clonotype was observed a few times. J is TRBJ2-1 and V is TRBV12-3 or TRBV12-4; 8 nucleotides line up with TRBD1. The J segment lost 8 bases and the V segment lost 3 bases, leaving 6 bases of the junction unmatched. The CDR3 covers 14 residues. DNA of the CDR3: TGTGCCAGCAGTTTCGCAGGGGGCTGGGATGAGCAGTTCTTC. Translation gives CASSFAGGWDEQFF.

This clonotype was seen more than once but under ten times. The CDR3 sequence: CASTAKYEQYF. In nucleotides, the CDR3 is TGTGCCAGCACAGCGAAGTACGAGCAGTACTTC. This sequence joins TRBV28 and TRBJ2-7; D not certain. Looked up from germline, CDR1 is MDHEN and CDR2 is SYDVKM. The CDR3 runs 11 residues. Trimming cost V 7 bases and J 4 bases, with 8 bases left between them.

This clonotype was picked up a small number of times. This rearrangement joins TRBV5-1 to TRBJ1-6; no definite D call. This CDR3 has 15 amino acids. From germline, CDR1 is SGHRS and CDR2 YFSETQ. Trimming removed 1 base from V and 9 bases from J, with 14 bases in between. The DNA for the CDR3 is TGCGCCAGCAGCTTGCGTCAGGACCGTACTTCACCCCTCCACTTT. It specifies CASSLRQDRTSPLHF.

The V call is TRBV10-2, the J call TRBJ2-1; D unclear. There are 14 residues in the CDR3. V was pared by 5 bases and J by 3 bases, with 11 bases between. The germline V gene has CDR1 WSHSY and CDR2 SAAADI. DNA of the CDR3: TGCGCCAGCAGTACTCCCACTAACTACAATGAGCAGTTCTTC. Its translation is CASSTPTNYNEQFF.

This clonotype was counted a single time. The DNA for the CDR3 is TGTGCCAGCAGTAAGGGGGACATTCAGTACTTC. The encoded protein is CASSKGDIQYF. The chain has TRBV7-9 and TRBJ2-4, with a weak D call TRBD1 (6 bases). The CDR3 covers 11 residues. The germline V and J ends were trimmed by 6 bases and 8 bases, with 8 bases remaining between them. The V gene's germline CDR1 is SEHNR and CDR2 FQNEAQ (reference sequence).

This clonotype was observed a few times. The CDR3 bases are TGTGCCAGCAGCGTTCAGGGCAACACAGATACGCAGTATTTT. Translating it yields CASSVQGNTDTQYF. The J gene is TRBJ2-3, the V gene TRBV9, with D possibly TRBD1 on 5 matching bases. The CDR3 is 14 amino acids. Germline CDR1 is SGDLS and CDR2 is YYNGEE. V was cut by 2 bases and J by 2 bases, with 9 bases left in between. Full variable domain (remainder filled in from reference TRBV9 and TRBJ2-3): DSGVTQTPKHLITATGQRVTLRCSPRSGDLSVYWYQQSLDQGLQFLIQYYNGEERAKGNILERFSAQQFPDLHSELNLSSLELGDSALYFCASSVQGNTDTQYFGPGTRLTVL.

This clonotype was seen more than once but under ten times. This chain connects TRBV6-2 or TRBV6-3 to TRBJ2-2, with 10 bases aligning to TRBD2. V lost 11 bases and J lost 7; bases outside the gene matches: 4. The CDR3 covers 12 residues. Germline V gene lookup returns CDR1 MNHEY and CDR2 SVGEGT. The CDR3 DNA is TGTGCCGCTCGGACTAGCGGCGGGGAGCTGTTTTTT. Translated, it gives CAARTSGGELFF.